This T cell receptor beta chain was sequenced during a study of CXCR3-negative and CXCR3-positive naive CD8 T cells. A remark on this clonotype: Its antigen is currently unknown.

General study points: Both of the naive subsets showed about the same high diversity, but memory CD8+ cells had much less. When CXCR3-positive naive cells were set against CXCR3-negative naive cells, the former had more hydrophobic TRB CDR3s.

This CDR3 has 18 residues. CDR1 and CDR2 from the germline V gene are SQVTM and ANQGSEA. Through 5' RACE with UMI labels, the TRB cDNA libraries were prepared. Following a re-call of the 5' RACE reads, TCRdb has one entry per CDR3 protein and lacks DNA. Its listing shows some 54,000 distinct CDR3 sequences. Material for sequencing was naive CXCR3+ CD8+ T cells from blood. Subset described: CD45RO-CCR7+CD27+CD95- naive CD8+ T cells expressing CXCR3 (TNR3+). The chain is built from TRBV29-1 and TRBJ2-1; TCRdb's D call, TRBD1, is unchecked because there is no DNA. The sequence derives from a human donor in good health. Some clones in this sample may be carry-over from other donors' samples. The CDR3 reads CSVSRDGESGSYYNEQFF.